These T cell receptor beta chains were read from a single sample in a study of breast tumors, draining lymph nodes, adjacent tissues. TCRdb re-called the multiplex PCR reads with MiXCR, one entry per CDR3 protein. This sample has under 250,000 distinct CDR3 sequences, with about 30% found just once. Source material: axillary lymph node tissue. These receptors originate from a female donor with breast cancer. Some clones in this sample may be carry-over from other donors' samples. Both conserved end residues are part of each CDR3. Not every row has a clone size; where given, it reads once, few, many or a size class.

TRBV7-8,15,NA,CASSLTAANTGELFF
TRBV6-5,12,many,CASRSEGDTQYF
TRBV11-2,13,many,CASRSSGTYEQYF
TRBV7-3,18,many,CASSSGGSRTGGVDTQYF
TRBV5-4,13,many,CASSLEGGGEQYF
TRBV19,16,many,CASSMGLRQANYGYTF
TRBV15,16,NA,CATSSRDRALHTEAFF
TRBV6-1,14,many,CASTRGRNTYEQYF
TRBV11-1,14,NA,CASSLAGVSSPLHF
TRBV5-1,15,many,CASSLGLDSGYEQYF
TRBV6-5,13,few,CASSPREVYGYTF
TRBV20-1,14,NA,CSAHGRGKPNEQFF
TRBV30,13,many,CAWSGGANQPQHF
TRBV7-9,16,NA,CAGSSGGTGSLYEQYF
TRBV14,16,NA,CASSQDWASGSYEQRF
TRBV7-9,14,NA,CASSYSGRPYEQYF
TRBV20-1,14,once,CSTKRGARYQPQHF
TRBV2,15,NA,CASSESGLSNSPLHF
TRBV5-1,15,many,CASSLVPGIEQPQHF
TRBV7-9,13,NA,CASSLPGQYEQYF
TRBV11-2,13,many,CASSLDLGPMAHF
TRBV30,13,many,CACNTDSGNTIYF
TRBV7-6,16,many,CASSLLGGSDTGELFF
TRBV5-6,15,many,CASSPTSGYTGELFF
TRBV3-2,17,NA,CASSPGVVGTVNTEAFF
TRBV5-1,14,many,CASSSNTEQGRKFF
TRBV24-1,14,many,CATKSSENTGELFF
TRBV3-1,14,many,CASSPGVSYNEQFF
TRBV30,13,NA,CAWSGGWSYEQYF
TRBV29-1,14,NA,CSLGLAGTYNEQFF
TRBV7-9,13,many,CASSFIGGGIQYF
TRBV24-1,16,many,CATSDFGGRTVNEQFF
TRBV11-2,14,once,CASSSASGRKTQYF
TRBV24-1,16,NA,CATSDPGTSGRNEQYF
TRBV28,15,once,CASSARSGGLYEQYF
TRBV28,12,many,CASSSQGAEQYF
TRBV20-1,15,NA,CSASYRGQAPYTQYF
TRBV6-5,15,many,CASRYYRGKDSPLHF
TRBV30,17,many,CAWSPAAAGTGNSPLHF
TRBV9,14,NA,CASSVEVVGTEAFF
TRBV11-2,12,many,CASSPELYEQYF
TRBV2,13,many,CASTAGETDTQYF
TRBV29-1,16,NA,CSVEGVTGQHNTEAFF
TRBV2,13,many,CASSEAADEKLFF
TRBV20-1,15,many,CSARDLREAQETQYF
TRBV7-9,16,many,CASTRRITQDNSPLHF
TRBV9,14,NA,CASSVVDKAATQSF
TRBV19,17,NA,CASNTVARGPSGNTISF
TRBV7-3,16,many,CASSRDGYSGANVLTF
TRBV14,13,many,CASSQVGGGELFF